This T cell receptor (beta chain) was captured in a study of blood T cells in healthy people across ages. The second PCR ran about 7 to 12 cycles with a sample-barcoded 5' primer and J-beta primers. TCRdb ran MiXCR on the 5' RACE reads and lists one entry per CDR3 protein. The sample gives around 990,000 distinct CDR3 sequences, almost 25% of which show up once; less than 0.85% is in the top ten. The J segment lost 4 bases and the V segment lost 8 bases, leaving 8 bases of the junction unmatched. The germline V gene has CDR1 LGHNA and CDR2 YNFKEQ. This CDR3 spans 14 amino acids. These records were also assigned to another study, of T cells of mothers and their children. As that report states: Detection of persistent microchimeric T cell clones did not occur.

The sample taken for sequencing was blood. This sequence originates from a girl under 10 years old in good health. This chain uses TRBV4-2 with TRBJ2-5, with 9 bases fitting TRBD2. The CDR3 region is CASGNSGSLETQYF. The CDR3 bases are TGTGCCAGCGGCAATAGCGGGAGTCTAGAGACCCAGTACTTC.